The 5 T cell receptor beta chains reported below all come from one sample, sequenced in a study of control samples from healthy donors and cancer patients. TCRdb keeps only in-frame clones here, not all; method: immunoSEQ multiplex PCR. The data hold 130,000 or so clones, with more than 70% observed a single time. Sequences were obtained from blood. Every receptor here comes from a man aged 55 to 69 in good health.

The V call is TRBV4-3, the J call TRBJ1-3, with D possibly TRBD1 on 6 matching bases. V lost 0 bases and J lost 2, with 11 bases in between. The germline V gene has CDR1 LGHNA and CDR2 YSLEER. This CDR3 region has 16 residues. Here the CDR3 reads CASSQDPGGAGNTIYF. The CDR3 nucleotides read TGCGCCAGCAGCCAAGATCCCGGGGGCGCTGGAAACACCATATATTTT.

A few counts support this clone. The rearrangement joins TRBV6-5 to TRBJ1-2, with 7 bases aligning to TRBD1. Germline V gene sequence: CDR1 MNHEY, CDR2 SVGAGI. The junction had 5 bases not matched to a gene; V was cut back by 0 bases and J by 4 bases. The CDR3 sequence is 15 residues long. The DNA for the CDR3 is TGTGCCAGCAGTTACTCCGGGGGGGACAGCTATGGCTACACCTTC. This gives the protein CASSYSGGDSYGYTF.

This chain links TRBV2 with TRBJ1-6; no clear D gene. CDR3 size: 13 residues. Germline-derived CDR1 and CDR2 are SNHLY and FYNNEI. V was cut by 3 bases and J by 8 bases, with 8 bases left in between. CDR3: CASSDLEYSPLHF. CDR3 sequence (DNA): TGTGCCAGCAGTGATCTTGAGTATTCACCCCTCCACTTT.

V and J are TRBV12-3 or TRBV12-4 and TRBJ2-7; no clear D. The CDR3 is made up of 11 amino acids. Trimming took 3 bases from V and 5 from J, leaving 5 bases between them. CDR3 amino acids: CASSFMDEQYF. The CDR3 bases are TGTGCCAGCAGTTTCATGGACGAGCAGTACTTC.

The CDR3 reads CASSYSPPPATEAFF. As DNA, the CDR3 is TGTGCCAGCAGTTACTCCCCTCCACCCGCCACTGAAGCTTTCTTT. The chain is built from TRBV6-5 and TRBJ1-1, with no clear D. The CDR3 is 15 residues long. Germline V gives CDR1 MNHEY, CDR2 SVGAGI. With 0 bases removed from V and 4 bases from J, the gap between germline ends came to 12 bases.